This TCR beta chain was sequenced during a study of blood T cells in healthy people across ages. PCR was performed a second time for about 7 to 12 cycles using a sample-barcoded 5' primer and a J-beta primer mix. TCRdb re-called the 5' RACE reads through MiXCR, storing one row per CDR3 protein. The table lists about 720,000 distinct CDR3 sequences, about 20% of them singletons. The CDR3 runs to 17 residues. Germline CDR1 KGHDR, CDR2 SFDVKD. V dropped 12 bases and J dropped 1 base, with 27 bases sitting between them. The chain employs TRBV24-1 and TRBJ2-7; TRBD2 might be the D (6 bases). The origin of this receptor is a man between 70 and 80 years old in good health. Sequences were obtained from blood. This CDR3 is CAVFCAASGTGSYEQYF. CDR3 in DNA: TGTGCCGTCTTCTGTGCCGCCAGTGGGACTGGATCCTACGAGCAGTACTTC.